These 11 T cell receptor delta chains were all obtained from the same sample, sequenced in a study of gamma-delta T cells after stem cell transplantation. TCRdb used CATT to re-call clones from the RT-PCR reads. The sample has 6,500 or so delta-chain clones, nearly 25% seen once. Sequenced material: gamma-delta T cells. These receptor sequences come from a human donor. It is not recorded whose cells these are; they may come from a transplant donor.

A few counts support this clone. The chain links TRDV2 to TRDJ1; 8 bases match TRDD3. In germline, CDR1 is GEAIGNYY, CDR2 EKD. CDR3 length: 19 amino acids. Trimming removed 0 bases from V and 0 bases from J; junction bases left unmatched: 14. DNA for the CDR3: TGTGCCTGTGACACCGTAGGCTGGGGGAGAGGGGGGTACACCGATAAACTCATCTTT. This codes for CACDTVGWGRGGYTDKLIF.

The chain links TRDV2 to TRDJ3; D call uncertain. V gave up 1 base and J gave up 0 bases, with 9 bases separating them. The CDR3 covers 17 residues. CDR1 and CDR2 (germline): GEAIGNYY, EKD. In DNA, the CDR3 is TGTGCCTGTGACACTTTGGGCAGCTCCTGGGACACCCGACAGATGTTTTTC. Translation: CACDTLGSSWDTRQMFF.

This clone is classed as medium-sized. The chain recombines TRDV2 with TRDJ1; 12 positions match TRDD3. The germline V gene has CDR1 GEAIGNYY and CDR2 EKD. V shed 3 bases and J 5 bases; nucleotides not matched to a gene: 18. This CDR3 spans 19 amino acids. The CDR3 region is CACDALGLGDTRSTDKLIF. As DNA, the CDR3 is TGTGCCTGTGACGCCCTCGGACTGGGGGATACAAGGTCCACGGATAAACTCATCTTT.

This clone was seen more than once but under ten times. The rearrangement uses TRDV2 and TRDJ1, with TRDD3 identical over 9 bases. Trimming at V came to 1 base and at J to 1 base, leaving 9 bases not matched to a gene. CDR3 length equals 17 residues. Germline assignment: CDR1 GEAIGNYY and CDR2 EKD. The CDR3 reads CACDTLNLGIRTDKLIF. CDR3 coding DNA: TGTGCCTGTGACACGTTGAACTTGGGGATACGCACCGATAAACTCATCTTT.

The chain combines TRDV1 with TRDJ1; D may be TRDD2 (5 bases). Trimming left V 2 bases short and J 0 bases short, with 34 bases between. Germline values: CDR1 TSWWSYY, CDR2 QGS. The CDR3 has 23 residues. CDR3 sequence reads: CALGEYTSPYGPTASMYTDKLIF. CDR3 DNA sequence: TGTGCTCTTGGGGAATACACTTCCCCCTACGGGCCTACGGCCTCGATGTACACCGATAAACTCATCTTT.

This clone occurred a few times. The rearrangement joins TRDV2 to TRDJ1, with 12 bases matching TRDD3. V trimming: 3 bases; J trimming: 0 bases; junction bases outside the gene matches: 25. Germline lookup yields CDR1 GEAIGNYY and CDR2 EKD. There are 23 residues in the CDR3. The CDR3 DNA reads as TGTGCCTGTGACCCCGCCCTTCTGGGGGATACGCCTCACCCTTATTCTTACACCGATAAACTCATCTTT. Encoded protein: CACDPALLGDTPHPYSYTDKLIF.

This clone is labeled as medium-sized. The gene calls are TRDV2 and TRDJ1; perhaps TRDD3 as D (6 bases). V was cut by 3 bases and J by 1 base, with 11 bases left in between. The CDR3 extends over 14 amino acids. The germline gives CDR1 GEAIGNYY, CDR2 EKD. CDR3 coding DNA: TGTGCCTGTGACCCCCTGGGGATCACCGATAAACTCATCTTT. Translated: CACDPLGITDKLIF.

This clone was seen only a few times. A far larger clone is a single base away, which makes a read error likely. The chain joins TRDV1 to TRDJ1; tentative D call: TRDD3 (8 bases). The germline CDR1 and CDR2 sequences are TSWWSYY and QGS. V lost 0 bases and J 0 bases, leaving 35 bases between the germline ends. The CDR3 sequence is 24 residues long. The CDR3 coding sequence is TGTGCTCTTGGGGAACTAATGTTAGTTCCTACGGGGGGGATAGCGGGTTCGGACACCGATAAACTCATCTTT. Protein: CALGELMLVPTGGIAGSDTDKLIF.

This chain connects TRDV1 to TRDJ1; possible D gene TRDD3, 6 bases. Germline-derived CDR1 and CDR2 are TSWWSYY and QGS. V was clipped by 4 bases and J by 0 bases, with 21 bases between them. The CDR3 contains 18 residues. The CDR3 sequence: CALGAPLQYGGYTDKLIF. The CDR3, as DNA: TGTGCTCTTGGGGCTCCATTACAATATGGGGGGTACACCGATAAACTCATCTTT.

This clone counts as medium-sized. V is TRDV2 and J is TRDJ3, with D perhaps matching TRDD3 (5 bases). Trimming pared 1 base from V and 2 bases from J, leaving 11 bases between. Germline CDR1 GEAIGNYY, CDR2 EKD. The CDR3 is 17 residues long. The CDR3 region has the DNA TGTGCCTGTGACACAATACTGGTACCCTGGGACACCCGACAGATGTTTTTC. Protein sequence: CACDTILVPWDTRQMFF.

The rearrangement uses TRDV2 and TRDJ1; D call uncertain. The CDR3 is 21 amino acids. Germline CDR1 is GEAIGNYY and CDR2 is EKD. V was clipped by 3 bases and J by 4 bases, with 35 bases between them. DNA of the CDR3: TGTGCCTGTGACTCCGCCCGCAATGTTCCCTCTCGTTCCCCGAGGGGCGATAAACTCATCTTT. It specifies CACDSARNVPSRSPRGDKLIF.